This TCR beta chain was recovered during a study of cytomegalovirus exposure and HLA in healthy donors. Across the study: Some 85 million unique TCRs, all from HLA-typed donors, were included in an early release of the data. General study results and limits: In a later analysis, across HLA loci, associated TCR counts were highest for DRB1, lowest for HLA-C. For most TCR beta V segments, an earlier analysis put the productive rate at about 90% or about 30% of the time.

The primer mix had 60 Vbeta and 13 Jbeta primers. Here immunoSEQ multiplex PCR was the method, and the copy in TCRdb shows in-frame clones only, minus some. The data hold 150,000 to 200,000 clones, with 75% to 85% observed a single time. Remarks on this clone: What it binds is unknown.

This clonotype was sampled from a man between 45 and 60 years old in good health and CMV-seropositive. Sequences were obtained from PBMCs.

CDR3: CASSPVGDGRPTYNEQFF. The DNA of the CDR3 is TGTGCCAGCAGCCCAGTGGGAGATGGGAGACCCACCTACAATGAGCAGTTCTTC. This rearrangement joins TRBV21-1 to TRBJ2-1; the DNA was not compared with TRBD2, the D call given in the table. TRBV21-1 is marked as a pseudogene. The CDR3 contains 18 residues.